These 28 T cell receptor beta chains share one sample of origin, sequenced in a study of CD8+ T cells in alopecia areata. The treatment: oral pan-JAK inhibitor, 5-10 mg twice daily. Reverse transcribed after extraction, RNA yielded cDNA as the sequencing template. The table came from immunoSEQ multiplex PCR; TCRdb's copy has only in-frame clones and leaves some out. The sample lists 100,000 to 150,000 clones, roughly 55% occurring once. The specimen was CD4+ T cells sorted from blood, collected at week 4, from a patient treated with tofacitinib. Receptors were obtained from a human donor with alopecia areata.

This chain joins TRBV27 and TRBJ2-7; D remains ambiguous. In germline, CDR1 is MNHEY, CDR2 SMNVEV (reference sequence). CDR3 size: 13 residues. Trimming left V 4 bases short and J 3 bases short, with 10 bases between. The CDR3 nucleotides read TGTGCCAGCAGTTACGAACTAAACTACGAGCAGTACTTC. This translates into CASSYELNYEQYF.

This clone has only a few counts. V and J are TRBV30 and TRBJ2-1, with D possibly being TRBD1 (5 bases). This CDR3 region has 14 residues. Between the trimmed V and J ends, which lost 0 bases and 2 bases, there was a span of 8 bases. Germline loops: CDR1 GTSNPN, CDR2 SVGIG (reference sequence). The CDR3 sequence is CAWSVPRAYNEQFF. DNA of the CDR3: TGTGCCTGGAGTGTACCCAGGGCCTACAATGAGCAGTTCTTC.

This chain uses TRBV20-1 with TRBJ1-2, with TRBD1 as a possible D gene (5 bases). Germline CDR1 and CDR2: DFQATT and SNEGSKA (reference sequence). Trimming pared 2 bases from V and 7 bases from J, leaving 8 bases between. The CDR3 is 11 residues long. The DNA of the CDR3 is TGCAGTGCTAGACAAGACAGTGGCTACACCTTC. Protein sequence: CSARQDSGYTF.

This chain joins TRBV28 and TRBJ2-7; D is unclear. Trimming pared 5 bases from V and 4 bases from J, leaving 21 bases between. CDR3 length: 16 amino acids. The germline V gene encodes CDR1 MDHEN and CDR2 SYDVKM. The CDR3, as DNA: TGTGCCAGCAGTACCAAAACAGCCGGGTCCTATTACGAGCAGTACTTC. It yields the protein CASSTKTAGSYYEQYF.

The rearrangement joins TRBV7-3 to TRBJ2-1, with 11 bases fitting TRBD1. The junction had 14 bases not matched to a gene; V was cut back by 4 bases and J by 0 bases. The CDR3 has 20 residues. Germline loops: CDR1 SGHTA, CDR2 FQGTGA. The CDR3 region is CASSSLDRGRNRLSYNEQFF. CDR3 sequence (DNA): TGTGCCAGCAGCTCATTGGACAGGGGGCGGAATAGACTCTCCTACAATGAGCAGTTCTTC.

This clone has only a few counts. V and J are TRBV21-1 and TRBJ2-4; the table calls TRBD1, which could not be checked here. TRBV21-1 is deemed a pseudogene. The CDR3 consists of 13 residues. CDR3 in DNA: TGTGCCAGCTTTGACAGGGCTCAGAACATTCAGTACTTC. It encodes CASFDRAQNIQYF.

The chain carries TRBV29-1 and TRBJ2-7, with TRBD1 as a possible D gene (5 bases). V lost 4 bases and J lost 6, with 13 bases in between. This CDR3 is 12 amino acids long. Per germline, CDR1 SQVTM and CDR2 ANQGSEA. DNA of the CDR3: TGCAGCGTTGGTTCCAGGGTAGTCGAGCAGTACTTC. This sequence encodes CSVGSRVVEQYF.

This clone was seen only a few times. V is TRBV7-2 and J is TRBJ2-5; TRBD2 is a possible D gene (6 bases). V lost 6 bases, J lost 9 bases, and 26 bases lay in between. The CDR3 length is 16 residues. From germline, CDR1 is SGHTA and CDR2 FQGNSA. Here the CDR3 reads CASSPTAAGRPGAQYF. Here the CDR3 DNA reads TGTGCCAGCAGTCCGACCGCGGCGGGCAGGCCGGGGGCCCAGTACTTC.

The chain joins TRBV4-1 to TRBJ2-1; 15 nucleotides align to TRBD2. CDR1 and CDR2 from the germline V gene are MGHRA and YSYEKL. V gave up 4 bases and J gave up 7 bases; unmatched junction bases: 8. The CDR3 is 17 amino acids. The CDR3 DNA is TGCGCCAGCAGCCTAAGGACTAGCGGGAGGGGGAGGAATGAGCAGTTCTTC. It specifies CASSLRTSGRGRNEQFF.

This clone was counted between two and nine times. The chain uses TRBV19 and TRBJ2-2; the match to TRBD2 covers 7 bases. The germline V gene has CDR1 LNHDA and CDR2 SQIVND (reference sequence). With V trimmed by 4 bases and J by 8 bases, 7 bases remained unmatched. The CDR3 length is 14 residues. CDR3 in DNA: TGTGCCAGTAGTACTGCTAGCGGAGGTGGGGAGCTGTTTTTT. It encodes CASSTASGGGELFF.

In its sample, this clone was seen a few times. The chain uses TRBV29-1 and TRBJ1-3; 7 positions match TRBD1. This CDR3 spans 13 amino acids. From germline, CDR1 is SQVTM and CDR2 ANQGSEA. The trim removed 4 bases at V and 4 bases at J, leaving 4 bases unmatched. CDR3 region: CSVGTGVGNTIYF. The CDR3, as DNA: TGCAGCGTTGGAACAGGGGTCGGAAACACCATATATTTT.

This clone was seen a single time. The V call is TRBV30, the J call TRBJ2-2; 7 nucleotides align to TRBD2. CDR1 and CDR2 (germline): GTSNPN, SVGIG (reference sequence). The CDR3 covers 15 residues. Germline trimming cut 2 bases from V and 5 bases from J; bases unmatched to any gene: 8. DNA for the CDR3: TGTGCCTGGAGTAGTGGGAGGGCCCGTACCGGGGAGCTGTTTTTT. This sequence encodes CAWSSGRARTGELFF.

This chain links TRBV7-2 with TRBJ2-1, with a tentative D call TRBD2 (6 bases). This CDR3 spans 18 amino acids. The germline V gene has CDR1 SGHTA and CDR2 FQGNSA. Trimming took off 0 bases at V and 8 bases at J, with 23 bases between the two ends. The CDR3 coding sequence is TGTGCCAGCAGCTTAGCATTCGAAAGGCATCCCCGGAGGGATGAGCAGTTCTTC. This gives the protein CASSLAFERHPRRDEQFF.

The chain joins TRBV19 to TRBJ1-1; D unclear. V was shortened by 5 bases and J by 6 bases, with 13 bases between the two germline ends. This CDR3 is 13 amino acids long. Looked up from germline, CDR1 is LNHDA and CDR2 is SQIVND (reference sequence). CDR3 DNA: TGTGCCAGTAGTGCTAGATCACTCCCTGAAGCTTTCTTT. It is translated as CASSARSLPEAFF.

The chain uses TRBV27 and TRBJ1-2, with 11 bases matching TRBD1. CDR1 is MNHEY and CDR2 is SMNVEV in the germline V gene (reference sequence). The CDR3 sequence is 14 residues long. The ends lost 6 bases at V and 3 bases at J; junction bases unmatched: 3. The CDR3 sequence: CASRRTGGDYGYTF. CDR3 bases: TGTGCCAGCAGACGGACAGGGGGCGACTATGGCTACACCTTC.

The rearrangement uses TRBV29-1 and TRBJ1-2; D unresolved. The V gene's germline CDR1 is SQVTM and CDR2 ANQGSEA. V was cut by 2 bases and J by 4 bases, with 8 bases left in between. The CDR3 is 12 residues long. This chain's CDR3 is CSVELAGYGYTF. The CDR3 DNA sequence: TGCAGCGTTGAACTGGCAGGCTATGGCTACACCTTC.

The chain employs TRBV30 and TRBJ2-1; a possible D gene is TRBD1 (5 bases). CDR3 length: 14 amino acids. Trimming removed 5 bases from V and 1 base from J, with 12 bases in between. CDR1 and CDR2 from the germline V gene are GTSNPN and SVGIG (reference sequence). CDR3 region: CAWSRVGSYNEQFF. The CDR3 DNA reads TGTGCCTGGTCCAGGGTTGGGTCCTACAATGAGCAGTTCTTC.

The V call is TRBV5-4, the J call TRBJ2-7, with a tentative D call TRBD2 (5 bases). This CDR3 is 14 amino acids long. V was cut by 0 bases and J by 6 bases, with 13 bases left in between. Germline CDR1 and CDR2: SGHNT and YYREEE (reference sequence). The DNA for the CDR3 is TGTGCCAGCAGCTTGGCCCCCTACCGGGGCGAGCAGTACTTC. Translation: CASSLAPYRGEQYF.

The genes are TRBV30 and TRBJ2-7; 7 nucleotides match TRBD2. The junction had 6 bases not matched to a gene; V was cut back by 0 bases and J by 10 bases. The CDR3 sequence is 12 residues long. Germline-derived CDR1 and CDR2 are GTSNPN and SVGIG (reference sequence). Here the CDR3 reads CAWSVYRGRQYF. The CDR3 nucleotides are TGTGCCTGGAGTGTATATCGCGGGAGACAGTACTTC.

The V and J genes are TRBV7-2 and TRBJ2-1; D perhaps matches TRBD1 (6 bases). The CDR3 is 16 amino acids. From germline, CDR1 is SGHTA and CDR2 FQGNSA. The V and J ends lost 1 base and 3 bases respectively, with 13 bases between them. DNA for the CDR3: TGTGCCAGCAGCTTAGGATTAAGGGGGATCTACAATGAGCAGTTCTTC. Protein sequence: CASSLGLRGIYNEQFF. Based on the CDR3 plus reference TRBV7-2 and TRBJ2-1, the full variable domain is GAGVSQSPSNKVTEKGKDVELRCDPISGHTALYWYRQSLGQGLEFLIYFQGNSAPDKSGLPSDRFSAERTGGSVSTLTIQRTQQEDSAVYLCASSLGLRGIYNEQFFGPGTRLTVL.

CDR3 loop: CASSMGSGANVLTF. The CDR3 DNA follows: TGTGCCAGTAGTATGGGCTCTGGGGCCAACGTCCTGACTTTC. This rearrangement joins TRBV19 to TRBJ2-6; D unclear. The CDR3 is 14 residues long. V was shortened by 3 bases and J by 0 bases, with 3 bases between the two germline ends. Germline CDR1 LNHDA, CDR2 SQIVND (reference sequence).

The chain carries TRBV5-4 and TRBJ2-2; D not certain. The ends were cut back, 6 bases at V and 1 base at J, with 10 bases in the middle. Germline V gene lookup returns CDR1 SGHNT and CDR2 YYREEE (reference sequence). The CDR3 sequence is 14 residues long. CDR3 region: CASTSRENTGELFF. The CDR3 nucleotides are TGTGCCAGCACCTCCCGAGAGAACACCGGGGAGCTGTTTTTT.

V and J are TRBV4-1 and TRBJ2-2, with a weak D call TRBD1 (6 bases). Germline V CDR1 and CDR2: MGHRA, YSYEKL. V lost 0 bases, J lost 6 bases, and 11 bases lay in between. There are 15 residues in the CDR3. This chain's CDR3 is CASSQETTGPGELFF. In nucleotides, the CDR3 is TGCGCCAGCAGCCAAGAGACTACAGGGCCCGGGGAGCTGTTTTTT.

The table lists this clone with a few counts. A junction end diverges from the germline sequence, so it may reflect a read error. This rearrangement joins TRBV7-7 to TRBJ2-5, with TRBD2 identical over 10 bases. CDR1 is SSHAT and CDR2 is FNYEAQ in the germline V gene (reference sequence). CDR3 size: 13 residues. CDR3 nucleotide sequence: TGCGGAGTTGGCCTAGCGGGAGCAGAGACCCAGTACTTC. It is translated as CGVGLAGAETQYF.

The J gene is TRBJ2-5, the V gene TRBV5-1; D may be TRBD1 or TRBD2 (6 bases each). V was clipped by 2 bases and J by 4 bases, with 15 bases between them. Germline V CDR1 and CDR2: SGHRS, YFSETQ. The CDR3 length is 15 residues. CDR3 region: CASSFIGGRPETQYF. The CDR3 DNA follows: TGCGCCAGCAGCTTCATTGGGGGGCGCCCAGAGACCCAGTACTTC.

The J gene is TRBJ2-1, the V gene TRBV19; 11 bases are a match to TRBD2. J gave up 6 bases and V 5 bases, and 6 bases lay outside the gene matches. The CDR3 consists of 15 residues. The germline V gene has CDR1 LNHDA and CDR2 SQIVND (reference sequence). CDR3 sequence (DNA): TGTGCCAGTAGTCCGACTAGCGGGATAGGCAATGAGCAGTTCTTC. Translated, it gives CASSPTSGIGNEQFF.

J is TRBJ2-3 and V is TRBV9, with TRBD1 identical over 9 bases. The V gene's germline CDR1 is SGDLS and CDR2 YYNGEE. J lost 4 bases, V lost 3 bases, and 6 bases had no gene match. There are 15 residues in the CDR3. The CDR3 DNA is TGTGCCAGCAGCGCCGGGACAGGGCCCTCAGATACGCAGTATTTT. It encodes CASSAGTGPSDTQYF.

This clone was seen only a few times. V gene TRBV5-1 combines with J gene TRBJ1-5; D remains unclear. Trimming cost V 1 base and J 3 bases, with 14 bases left between them. Germline-derived CDR1 and CDR2 are SGHRS and YFSETQ. The CDR3 extends over 16 amino acids. This chain's CDR3 is CASSLNGISVNQPQHF. The CDR3 bases are TGCGCCAGCAGCTTGAACGGGATATCGGTCAATCAGCCCCAGCATTTT.